This entry is about one T cell receptor beta chain. The antigen is not known. The sample belongs to a study of response to subunit inactivated influenza vaccine. Study-wide results and limits: Each seasonal influenza vaccination, the authors suggested, recruits few new T cells.

The CDR3 spans 16 residues. After removal of 6 bases from V and 3 bases from J, the junction contained 13 bases not matched to a gene. TCRdb passed the RT-PCR reads through MiXCR, listing each CDR3 protein once. The top ten clones hold approximately 11% of a sample with more than 600,000 distinct CDR3 sequences, roughly 18% of them seen once. The clonotype originates from a man in his fifties who received an inactivated influenza vaccine. The sequencing used PBMCs from blood, collected 4 to 6 days after vaccination. This chain connects TRBV12-3 or TRBV12-4 to TRBJ2-7, with 8 nucleotides matching TRBD1. The DNA for the CDR3 is TGTGCCAGCAGCCTCAAGACAGGGGACCCCTACTACGAGCAGTACTTC. Protein: CASSLKTGDPYYEQYF.